Listed below are T cell receptor beta chains from one sample, sequenced in a study of shared clonotypes between healthy human individuals. TCRdb keeps only in-frame clones here, not all; method: immunoSEQ multiplex PCR. The sample contains about 2.2 million clones, 85% to 95% of which appear only once. The sequenced sample was naive CD8+ T cells from PBMCs. These receptors all stem from a man aged 18 to 29 in good health. Some clones in this sample may be carry-over from other donors' samples. CDR3s include the opening cysteine and the closing phenylalanine or tryptophan. D genes are given only for firm matches. The size of a clone is reported for some rows only, either as once, few or many, or as a class for expanded clones.

d_call: TRBD2; v_call: TRBV28; cdr3_length: 14; j_call: TRBJ2-7; clone_size: NA; cdr3_aa: CASSLLARSYEQYF; cdr3_nt: TGTGCCAGCAGCCTACTAGCGAGGTCCTACGAGCAGTACTTC
d_call: TRBD1; v_call: TRBV5-1; cdr3_length: 18; j_call: TRBJ2-3; clone_size: NA; cdr3_aa: CASSLREYGTGGADTQYF; cdr3_nt: TGCGCCAGCAGCTTAAGGGAGTATGGGACAGGGGGCGCAGATACGCAGTATTTT
d_call: NA; v_call: TRBV7-9; cdr3_length: 13; j_call: TRBJ2-7; clone_size: NA; cdr3_aa: CASSRPGTNEQYF; cdr3_nt: TGTGCCAGCAGCCGCCCCGGGACAAACGAGCAGTACTTC
d_call: NA; v_call: TRBV12-5; cdr3_length: 12; j_call: TRBJ2-2; clone_size: NA; cdr3_aa: CASSRFAGELFF; cdr3_nt: TGTGCTAGCAGTCGGTTCGCCGGGGAGCTGTTTTTT
d_call: NA; v_call: TRBV5-1; cdr3_length: 18; j_call: TRBJ2-7; clone_size: NA; cdr3_aa: CASSLGPYGLDYAGEQYF; cdr3_nt: TGCGCCAGCAGCTTGGGTCCATATGGTCTGGATTATGCCGGCGAGCAGTACTTC
d_call: NA; v_call: TRBV5-1; cdr3_length: 13; j_call: TRBJ1-1; clone_size: NA; cdr3_aa: CASSLALSTEAFF; cdr3_nt: TGCGCCAGCAGCTTGGCCTTGAGCACTGAAGCTTTCTTT
d_call: TRBD1; v_call: TRBV7-8; cdr3_length: 15; j_call: TRBJ2-2; clone_size: once; cdr3_aa: CASSSGTGFPGELFF; cdr3_nt: TGTGCCAGCAGCTCCGGGACAGGGTTTCCCGGGGAGCTGTTTTTT
d_call: NA; v_call: TRBV30; cdr3_length: 17; j_call: TRBJ1-4; clone_size: NA; cdr3_aa: CAWSGPRGFATNEKLFF; cdr3_nt: TGTGCCTGGAGTGGCCCTCGGGGCTTTGCAACTAATGAAAAACTGTTTTTT
d_call: NA; v_call: TRBV2; cdr3_length: 15; j_call: TRBJ1-2; clone_size: NA; cdr3_aa: CASRTGRGGNYGYTF; cdr3_nt: TGTGCCAGCAGGACGGGGAGGGGAGGTAACTATGGCTACACCTTC
d_call: NA; v_call: TRBV19; cdr3_length: 16; j_call: TRBJ1-2; clone_size: once; cdr3_aa: CASSGLSWTDGYGYTF; cdr3_nt: TGTGCCAGTAGTGGATTGTCATGGACGGATGGCTATGGCTACACCTTC
d_call: NA; v_call: TRBV27; cdr3_length: 13; j_call: TRBJ2-7; clone_size: NA; cdr3_aa: CASSFGRSYEQYF; cdr3_nt: TGTGCCAGCAGTTTCGGCAGGTCCTACGAGCAGTACTTC
d_call: NA; v_call: TRBV11-2; cdr3_length: 15; j_call: TRBJ2-7; clone_size: NA; cdr3_aa: CASSLGRGPGTPQYF; cdr3_nt: TGTGCCAGCAGCTTGGGTCGAGGCCCCGGGACCCCGCAGTACTTC
d_call: TRBD2; v_call: TRBV6-5; cdr3_length: 15; j_call: TRBJ2-7; clone_size: NA; cdr3_aa: CASSHGLAGDREQYF; cdr3_nt: TGTGCCAGCAGTCACGGGCTAGCGGGAGATAGGGAGCAGTACTTC
d_call: NA; v_call: TRBV5-8; cdr3_length: 14; j_call: TRBJ2-5; clone_size: NA; cdr3_aa: CASSFLTAQETQYF; cdr3_nt: TGTGCCAGCAGCTTTCTCACGGCGCAAGAGACCCAGTACTTC
d_call: NA; v_call: TRBV9; cdr3_length: 16; j_call: TRBJ2-3; clone_size: NA; cdr3_aa: CASSVGSAPAPDTQYF; cdr3_nt: TGTGCCAGCAGCGTAGGGTCGGCTCCCGCTCCCGATACGCAGTATTTT
d_call: NA; v_call: TRBV9; cdr3_length: 14; j_call: TRBJ1-5; clone_size: NA; cdr3_aa: CASSPGGSNQPQHF; cdr3_nt: TGTGCCAGCAGCCCGGGGGGAAGCAATCAGCCCCAGCATTTT
d_call: TRBD1; v_call: TRBV28; cdr3_length: 13; j_call: TRBJ2-7; clone_size: NA; cdr3_aa: CAGRGTGSYEQYF; cdr3_nt: TGTGCCGGGAGAGGGACAGGGTCGTACGAGCAGTACTTC
d_call: TRBD1; v_call: TRBV13; cdr3_length: 18; j_call: TRBJ2-3; clone_size: NA; cdr3_aa: CASSSLRTGGEFGDTQYF; cdr3_nt: TGTGCCAGCAGCAGCCTCAGGACAGGGGGCGAGTTTGGAGATACGCAGTATTTT
d_call: NA; v_call: TRBV29-1; cdr3_length: 14; j_call: TRBJ2-7; clone_size: NA; cdr3_aa: CSVGVVGSRYEQYF; cdr3_nt: TGCAGCGTTGGGGTCGTAGGGTCACGCTACGAGCAGTACTTC
d_call: NA; v_call: TRBV5-6; cdr3_length: 15; j_call: TRBJ1-2; clone_size: NA; cdr3_aa: CASSSRASLNYGYTF; cdr3_nt: TGTGCCAGCAGCTCCCGGGCCTCACTTAACTATGGCTACACCTTC
d_call: TRBD1; v_call: TRBV14; cdr3_length: 15; j_call: TRBJ2-7; clone_size: NA; cdr3_aa: CASSLGQESFYEQYF; cdr3_nt: TGTGCCAGCAGCCTCGGACAGGAGAGCTTCTACGAGCAGTACTTC
d_call: NA; v_call: TRBV9; cdr3_length: 13; j_call: TRBJ1-1; clone_size: NA; cdr3_aa: CASSVGQGTEAFF; cdr3_nt: TGTGCCAGCAGCGTAGGGCAGGGCACTGAAGCTTTCTTT
d_call: NA; v_call: TRBV10-1; cdr3_length: 13; j_call: TRBJ1-2; clone_size: NA; cdr3_aa: CASSEAGEYGYTF; cdr3_nt: TGCGCCAGCAGTGAAGCGGGGGAATATGGCTACACCTTC
d_call: NA; v_call: TRBV6-6; cdr3_length: 11; j_call: TRBJ2-7; clone_size: NA; cdr3_aa: CASSYSSEQYF; cdr3_nt: TGTGCCAGCAGTTACTCGAGCGAGCAGTACTTC
d_call: NA; v_call: TRBV9; cdr3_length: 15; j_call: TRBJ1-2; clone_size: few; cdr3_aa: CASSVGNRHNYGYTF; cdr3_nt: TGTGCCAGCAGCGTAGGAAACAGGCATAACTATGGCTACACCTTC
d_call: TRBD2; v_call: TRBV5-4; cdr3_length: 19; j_call: TRBJ2-1; clone_size: NA; cdr3_aa: CASSWGTSGSLITYNEQFF; cdr3_nt: TGTGCCAGCAGCTGGGGGACTAGCGGGAGCCTCATAACTTACAATGAGCAGTTCTTC
d_call: TRBD1; v_call: TRBV5-4; cdr3_length: 14; j_call: TRBJ2-7; clone_size: NA; cdr3_aa: CASSGDRGVHEQYF; cdr3_nt: TGTGCCAGCAGCGGGGACAGGGGTGTCCACGAGCAGTACTTC
d_call: NA; v_call: TRBV6-6; cdr3_length: 14; j_call: TRBJ1-4; clone_size: NA; cdr3_aa: CASSSTADNEKLFF; cdr3_nt: TGTGCCAGCAGTTCGACAGCCGATAATGAAAAACTGTTTTTT
d_call: TRBD1; v_call: TRBV6-6; cdr3_length: 15; j_call: TRBJ1-1; clone_size: once; cdr3_aa: CASSWKTGKEPEAFF; cdr3_nt: TGTGCCAGCAGTTGGAAGACAGGGAAAGAACCTGAAGCTTTCTTT
d_call: NA; v_call: TRBV7-9; cdr3_length: 13; j_call: TRBJ2-1; clone_size: NA; cdr3_aa: CASSVSGANEQFF; cdr3_nt: TGTGCCAGCAGTGTATCGGGGGCTAATGAGCAGTTCTTC
d_call: NA; v_call: TRBV29-1; cdr3_length: 13; j_call: TRBJ2-2; clone_size: NA; cdr3_aa: CSVEGQSTGELFF; cdr3_nt: TGCAGCGTAGAGGGACAAAGCACCGGGGAGCTGTTTTTT